There are many counts of the clone carrying this T cell receptor beta chain. For TCR, cDNA came from 5'RACE template switching, which added a universal primer site and UMIs. Each CDR3 protein is one row after TCRdb ran MiXCR on the 5' RACE reads. Among roughly 32,000 distinct CDR3 sequences listed, 6% to 8.5% were seen once. Trimming took 5 bases from V and 3 from J; bases not matched to a gene: 11. Per the germline V gene, CDR1 is MNHNS and CDR2 is SASEGT. The CDR3 is 16 residues long. The data were obtained in a study of T cells after yellow fever vaccination. General study findings and limits: Subsequent to the booster, the majority of primary-vaccination clones reappeared (around 96% CD4, approximately 90% CD8). CD4 and CD8 compartments shared a small share of clonotypes, likely from convergent recombination. Almost all vaccine-responding clonotypes were not detected in the sorted memory subsets at the day 0 time point.

This sample comprised PBMCs, either bulk or a sorted T-cell subset (CD4+, CD8+, memory, or dextramer-sorted; not recorded which), obtained on the day of the first yellow fever vaccination. This sequence was found in a man aged 18 to 35 who received the YFV17D yellow fever vaccine. The chain joins TRBV6-1 to TRBJ1-1, with 8 bases that match TRBD1. The CDR3 coding sequence is TGTGCCAGCAGTAAGACAGGGGCCGCCAAAGACACTGAAGCTTTCTTT. It codes for CASSKTGAAKDTEAFF.